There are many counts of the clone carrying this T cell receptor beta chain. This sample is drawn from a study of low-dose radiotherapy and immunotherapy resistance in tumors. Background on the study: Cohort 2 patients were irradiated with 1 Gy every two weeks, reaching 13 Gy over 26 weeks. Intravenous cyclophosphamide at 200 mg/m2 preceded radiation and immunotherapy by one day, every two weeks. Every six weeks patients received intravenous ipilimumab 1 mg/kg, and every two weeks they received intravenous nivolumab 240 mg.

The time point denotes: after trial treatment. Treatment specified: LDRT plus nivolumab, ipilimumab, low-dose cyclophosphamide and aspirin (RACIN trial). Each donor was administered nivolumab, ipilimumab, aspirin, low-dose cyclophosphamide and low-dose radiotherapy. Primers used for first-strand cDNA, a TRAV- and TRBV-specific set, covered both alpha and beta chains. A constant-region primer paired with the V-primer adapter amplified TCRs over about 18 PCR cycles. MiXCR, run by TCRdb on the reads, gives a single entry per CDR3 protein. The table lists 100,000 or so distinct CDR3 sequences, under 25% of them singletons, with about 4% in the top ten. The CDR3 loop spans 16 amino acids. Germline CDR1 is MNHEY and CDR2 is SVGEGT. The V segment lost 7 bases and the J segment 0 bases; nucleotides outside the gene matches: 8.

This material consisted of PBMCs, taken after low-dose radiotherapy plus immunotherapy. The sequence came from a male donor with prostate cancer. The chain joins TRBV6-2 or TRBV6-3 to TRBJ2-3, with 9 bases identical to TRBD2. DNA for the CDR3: TGTGCCAGCACCTTTAGCGGGGGCCTAAGCACAGATACGCAGTATTTT. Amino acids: CASTFSGGLSTDTQYF.